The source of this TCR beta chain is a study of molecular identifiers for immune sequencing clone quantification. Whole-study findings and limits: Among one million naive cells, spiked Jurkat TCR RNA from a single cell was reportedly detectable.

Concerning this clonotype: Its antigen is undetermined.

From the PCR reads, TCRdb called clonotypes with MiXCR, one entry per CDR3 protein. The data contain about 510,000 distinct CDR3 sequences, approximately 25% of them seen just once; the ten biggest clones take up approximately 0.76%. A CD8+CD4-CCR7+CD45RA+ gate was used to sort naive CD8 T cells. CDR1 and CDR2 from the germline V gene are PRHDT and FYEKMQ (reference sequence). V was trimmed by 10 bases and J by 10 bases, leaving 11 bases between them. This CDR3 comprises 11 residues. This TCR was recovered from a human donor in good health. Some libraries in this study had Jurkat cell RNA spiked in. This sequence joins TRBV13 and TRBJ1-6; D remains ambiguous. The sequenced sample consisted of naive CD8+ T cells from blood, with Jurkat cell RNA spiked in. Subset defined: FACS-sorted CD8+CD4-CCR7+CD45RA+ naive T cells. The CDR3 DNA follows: TGTGCCACCCGCGTCCCCTCACCCCTCCACTTT. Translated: CATRVPSPLHF. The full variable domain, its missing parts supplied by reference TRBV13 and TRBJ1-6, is AAGVIQSPRHLIKEKRETATLKCYPIPRHDTVYWYQQGPGQDPQFLISFYEKMQSDKGSIPDRFSAQQFSDYHSELNMSSLELGDSALYFCATRVPSPLHFGNGTRLTVT.